The 17 T cell receptor beta chains below were found in one sample sequenced in a study of blood T cell repertoires in COVID-19. Assay used: immunoSEQ multiplex PCR; TCRdb lists only in-frame clones, some missing. The repertoire holds about 310,000 clones, with around 87% as singletons. The specimen sequenced was peripheral blood. These receptors were collected from a woman in her forties or fifties who had recovered from COVID-19.

Turning to this clone: The same CDR3 can be traced to other DNA sequences in this sample. The chain has TRBV28 and TRBJ1-2, with TRBD1 matching 9 bases. V gave up 5 bases and J gave up 1 base; unmatched junction bases: 2. Germline CDR1 reads MDHEN; CDR2 reads SYDVKM. The CDR3 covers 14 residues. Here the CDR3 DNA reads TGTGCCAGCAGTACAGGGGGCGATAACTATGGCTACACCTTC. Translated: CASSTGGDNYGYTF.

This clone was seen just once. The rearrangement uses TRBV7-8 and TRBJ1-2, with TRBD1 identical over 10 bases. V gave up 3 bases and J gave up 5 bases; unmatched junction bases: 3. This CDR3 is 14 amino acids long. The germline V gene encodes CDR1 SGHVS and CDR2 FQNEAQ. CDR3 in DNA: TGTGCCAGCAGCTTCGGACAGGGGGGATATGGCTACACCTTC. Translating gives CASSFGQGGYGYTF.

V gene TRBV23-1 combines with J gene TRBJ2-7, with TRBD1 as a possible D gene (5 bases). TRBV23-1 is filed as an ORF, its function uncertain. CDR3 length: 10 amino acids. V lost 8 bases and J 7 bases, leaving 9 bases between the germline ends. Here the CDR3 reads CASVPGEQYF. CDR3 coding DNA: TGCGCCAGCGTACCAGGGGAGCAGTACTTC.

The genes are TRBV18 and TRBJ2-7, with TRBD2 matching 11 bases. Trimming cost V 1 base and J 1 base; bases outside gene matches: 3. Germline CDR1 KGHSH, CDR2 LQKENI. The CDR3 extends over 16 amino acids. The CDR3 DNA follows: TGTGCCAGCTCACCACGTCCTAGCGGGGGGTCCTACGAGCAGTACTTC. Translation gives CASSPRPSGGSYEQYF.

This clone was counted ten times or more. This chain connects TRBV21-1 to TRBJ2-5; the table assigns TRBD2, which was not confirmed against the DNA. TRBV21-1 is a documented pseudogene. The CDR3 totals 14 residues. In DNA form, the CDR3 reads TGTGCCAGCAGCAAGTTACGAGACCAAGAGACCCAGTACTTC. Amino acids: CASSKLRDQETQYF.

The gene calls are TRBV3-1 (or the pseudogene TRBV3-2) and TRBJ2-3, with 10 nucleotides matching TRBD2. This CDR3 region has 13 residues. V was clipped by 8 bases and J by 3 bases; unmatched bases: 2. Germline lookup yields CDR1 LGHDT and CDR2 YNNKEL (reference sequence). The CDR3 nucleotides are TGTGCCAGCGAGCGGGAGGGAACAGATACGCAGTATTTT. Amino acid sequence: CASEREGTDTQYF.

This chain connects TRBV2 to TRBJ1-1; D perhaps matches TRBD1 (5 bases). The CDR3 has 18 residues. Trimming cost V 7 bases and J 0 bases, with 24 bases left between them. CDR1 is SNHLY, CDR2 FYNNEI, per germline. The DNA of the CDR3 is TGTGCCAGCAACCTGGGCCTGCAGGGATCGCCCATGAACACTGAAGCTTTCTTT. It encodes CASNLGLQGSPMNTEAFF.

The V call is TRBV6-5, the J call TRBJ1-5, with 8 bases that match TRBD1. Germline CDR1 and CDR2: MNHEY and SVGAGI. V trimming: 2 bases; J trimming: 2 bases; junction bases outside the gene matches: 5. The CDR3 is 16 amino acids. This chain's CDR3 is CASSYVQGAGNQPQHF. CDR3 coding DNA: TGTGCCAGCAGTTACGTGCAGGGGGCAGGCAATCAGCCCCAGCATTTT.

In this sample, this clone turned up once. This rearrangement joins TRBV19 to TRBJ2-7, with TRBD1 matching over 8 bases. The V gene's germline CDR1 is LNHDA and CDR2 SQIVND (reference sequence). V shed 1 base and J 3 bases; nucleotides not matched to a gene: 8. CDR3 length equals 16 residues. Written as DNA, the CDR3 is TGTGCCAGTAGTATAGTCGCGCTGACAGGGGACTACGAGCAGTACTTC. This encodes CASSIVALTGDYEQYF.

J is TRBJ2-2 and V is TRBV7-2; D is uncertain. The CDR3 consists of 15 residues. V was cut by 1 base and J by 1 base, with 7 bases left in between. Per the germline V gene, CDR1 is SGHTA and CDR2 is FQGNSA. The CDR3 is CASSLVRLNTGELFF. The CDR3 nucleotides read TGTGCCAGCAGCTTAGTCCGGTTGAACACCGGGGAGCTGTTTTTT.

This clone was found once. V usage is TRBV6-4 and J usage is TRBJ2-1; the D gene is possibly TRBD1 (6 bases). V dropped 7 bases and J dropped 6 bases, with 22 bases sitting between them. The CDR3 runs 16 residues. In germline, CDR1 is MRHNA, CDR2 SNTAGT. The CDR3 bases are TGTGCCAGCATCCGAGGGCTGGACAGCCTCTCCAATGAGCAGTTCTTC. This codes for CASIRGLDSLSNEQFF.

The V gene is TRBV5-6, the J gene TRBJ2-1, with 8 bases lining up with TRBD2. Unmatched junction bases numbered 8, after V lost 3 bases and J lost 3 bases. The CDR3 length is 16 residues. Germline V gene lookup returns CDR1 SGHDT and CDR2 YYEEEE. The CDR3 is CASSSDSGAIYNEQFF. DNA of the CDR3: TGTGCCAGCAGCTCCGATAGCGGGGCGATCTACAATGAGCAGTTCTTC.

The J gene is TRBJ2-1, the V gene TRBV10-3, with TRBD1 matching 8 bases. J gave up 6 bases and V 4 bases, and 5 bases lay outside the gene matches. This CDR3 has 14 residues. Germline V gene sequence: CDR1 ENHRY, CDR2 SYGVKD. The CDR3 loop reads CAISAGTGFNEQFF. DNA for the CDR3: TGTGCCATCAGTGCCGGGACAGGCTTCAATGAGCAGTTCTTC.

Only one count was recorded for this clone. V usage is TRBV18 and J usage is TRBJ2-6; 7 bases fit TRBD1. The junction had 7 bases not matched to a gene; V was cut back by 3 bases and J by 2 bases. CDR1 and CDR2 (germline): KGHSH, LQKENI. There are 17 residues in the CDR3. CDR3 DNA sequence: TGTGCCAGCTCACCTCGACAGGGTTTTACTGGGGCCAACGTCCTGACTTTC. Protein sequence: CASSPRQGFTGANVLTF.

The chain carries TRBV6-2 or TRBV6-3 and TRBJ2-2, with no clear D. CDR1 and CDR2 (germline): MNHEY, SVGEGT. There are 13 residues in the CDR3. Between the trimmed V and J ends, which lost 3 bases and 3 bases, there was a span of 5 bases. The CDR3 loop is CASSYKHTGELFF. The CDR3 nucleotides read TGTGCCAGCAGTTATAAGCACACCGGGGAGCTGTTTTTT.

The chain is built from TRBV4-3 and TRBJ2-1; 7 nucleotides line up with TRBD1. The germline V gene encodes CDR1 LGHNA and CDR2 YSLEER. The CDR3 is 14 residues long. J lost 9 bases, V lost 4 bases, and 9 bases had no gene match. The CDR3 DNA follows: TGCGCCAGCAGCCCGCAAATCAGGGGGACTGAGCAGTTCTTC. Protein: CASSPQIRGTEQFF.

This clone was seen only a few times. The rearrangement joins TRBV27 to TRBJ1-5; D not certain. The CDR3 extends over 14 amino acids. Germline V gene data show CDR1 as MNHEY and CDR2 as SMNVEV (reference sequence). Deletions cut 5 bases from V and 0 bases from J, with 8 bases between. CDR3 sequence reads: CASSPYSSNQPQHF. CDR3 sequence (DNA): TGTGCCAGCAGTCCGTATAGTAGCAATCAGCCCCAGCATTTT.